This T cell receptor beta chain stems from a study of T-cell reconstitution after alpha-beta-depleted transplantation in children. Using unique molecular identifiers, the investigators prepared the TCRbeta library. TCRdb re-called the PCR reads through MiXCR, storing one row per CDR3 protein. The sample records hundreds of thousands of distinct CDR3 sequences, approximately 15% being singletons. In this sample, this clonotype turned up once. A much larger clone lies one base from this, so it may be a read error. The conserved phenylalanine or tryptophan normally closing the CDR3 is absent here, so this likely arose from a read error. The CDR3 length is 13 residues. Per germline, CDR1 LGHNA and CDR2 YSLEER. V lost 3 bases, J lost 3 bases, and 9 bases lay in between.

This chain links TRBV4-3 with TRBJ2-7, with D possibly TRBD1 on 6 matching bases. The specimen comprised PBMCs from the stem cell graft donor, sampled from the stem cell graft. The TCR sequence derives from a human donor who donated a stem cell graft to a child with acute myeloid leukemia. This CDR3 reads CASSQGHNYEQYS. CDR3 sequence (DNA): TGCGCCAGCAGCCAGGGACACAACTACGAGCAGTACTCC.